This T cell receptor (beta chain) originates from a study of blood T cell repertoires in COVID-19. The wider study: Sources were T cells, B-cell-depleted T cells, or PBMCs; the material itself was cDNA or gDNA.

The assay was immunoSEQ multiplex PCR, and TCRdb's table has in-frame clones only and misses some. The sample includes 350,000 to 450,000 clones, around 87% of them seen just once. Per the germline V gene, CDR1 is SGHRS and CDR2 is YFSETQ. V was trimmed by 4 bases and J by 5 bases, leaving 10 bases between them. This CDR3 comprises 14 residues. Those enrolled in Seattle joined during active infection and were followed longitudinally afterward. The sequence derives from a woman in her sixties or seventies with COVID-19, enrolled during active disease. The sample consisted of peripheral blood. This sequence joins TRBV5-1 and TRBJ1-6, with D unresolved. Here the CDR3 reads CASSPREDNSPLHF. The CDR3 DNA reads TGCGCCAGCAGCCCGCGGGAGGATAATTCACCCCTCCACTTT.